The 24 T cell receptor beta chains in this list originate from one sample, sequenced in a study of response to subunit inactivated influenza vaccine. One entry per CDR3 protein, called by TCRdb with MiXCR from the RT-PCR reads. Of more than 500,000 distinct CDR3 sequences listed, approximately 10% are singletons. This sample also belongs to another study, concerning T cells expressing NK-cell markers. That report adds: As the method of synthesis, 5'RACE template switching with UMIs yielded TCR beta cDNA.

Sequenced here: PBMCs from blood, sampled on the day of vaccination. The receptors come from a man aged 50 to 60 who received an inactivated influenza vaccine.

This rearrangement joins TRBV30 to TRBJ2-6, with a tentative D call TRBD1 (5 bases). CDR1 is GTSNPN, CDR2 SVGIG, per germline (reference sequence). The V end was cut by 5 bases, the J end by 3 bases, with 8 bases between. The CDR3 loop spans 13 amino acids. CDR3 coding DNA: TGTGCCTGGCAGGGTTTTGGGGCCAACGTCCTGACTTTC. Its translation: CAWQGFGANVLTF.

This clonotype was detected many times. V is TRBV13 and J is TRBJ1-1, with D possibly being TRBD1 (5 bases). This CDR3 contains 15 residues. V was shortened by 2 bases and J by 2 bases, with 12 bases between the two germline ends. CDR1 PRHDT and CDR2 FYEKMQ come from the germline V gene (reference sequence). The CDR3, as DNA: TGTGCCAGCAGCTTACGACGGGGCGATAACACTGAAGCTTTCTTT. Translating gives CASSLRRGDNTEAFF.

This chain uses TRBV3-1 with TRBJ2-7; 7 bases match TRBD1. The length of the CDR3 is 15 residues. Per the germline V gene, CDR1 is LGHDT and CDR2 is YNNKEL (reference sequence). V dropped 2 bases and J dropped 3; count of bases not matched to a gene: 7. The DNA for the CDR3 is TGTGCCAGCAGCCAAAGACAGGGATACAGCTACGAGCAGTACTTC. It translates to CASSQRQGYSYEQYF.

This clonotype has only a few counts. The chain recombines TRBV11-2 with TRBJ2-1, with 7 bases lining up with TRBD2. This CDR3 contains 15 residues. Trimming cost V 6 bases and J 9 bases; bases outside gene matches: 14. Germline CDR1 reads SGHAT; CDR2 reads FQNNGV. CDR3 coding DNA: TGTGCCAGCAGATCATGGGCAGGGAGGGTAGGTGAGCAGTTCTTC. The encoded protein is CASRSWAGRVGEQFF.

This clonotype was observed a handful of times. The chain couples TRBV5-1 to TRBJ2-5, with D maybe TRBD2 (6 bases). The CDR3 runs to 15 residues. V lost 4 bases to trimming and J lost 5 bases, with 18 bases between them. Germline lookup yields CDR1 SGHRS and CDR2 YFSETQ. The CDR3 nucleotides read TGCGCCAGCAGCCCGGGACTTCCCGGAATGGAGACCCAGTACTTC. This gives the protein CASSPGLPGMETQYF.

Here the CDR3 DNA reads TGCGCCAGCAGCTTGACAGGGATGAGGAATGAGCAGTTCTTC. Its translation is CASSLTGMRNEQFF. The rearrangement links TRBV5-1 to TRBJ2-1, with D tentatively TRBD1 (6 bases). The germline V and J ends were trimmed by 1 base and 7 bases, with 12 bases remaining between them. Germline V gene sequence: CDR1 SGHRS, CDR2 YFSETQ. This CDR3 region has 14 residues.

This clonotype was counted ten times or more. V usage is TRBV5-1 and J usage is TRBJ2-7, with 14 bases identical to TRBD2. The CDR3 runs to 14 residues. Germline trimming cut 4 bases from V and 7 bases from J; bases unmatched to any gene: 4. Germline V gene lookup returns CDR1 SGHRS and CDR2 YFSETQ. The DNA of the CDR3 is TGCGCCAGCAGCGACCGGACTAGCGGGGGGGAGCAGTACTTC. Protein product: CASSDRTSGGEQYF.

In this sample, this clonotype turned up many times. The CDR3 coding sequence is TGCGCCAGCAGCTTGACAGGACCTAATGAAAAACTGTTTTTT. Its protein is CASSLTGPNEKLFF. J is TRBJ1-4 and V is TRBV5-1; D might be TRBD1 (5 bases). V was pared by 1 base and J by 3 bases, with 7 bases between. From germline, CDR1 is SGHRS and CDR2 YFSETQ. The CDR3 has 14 residues.

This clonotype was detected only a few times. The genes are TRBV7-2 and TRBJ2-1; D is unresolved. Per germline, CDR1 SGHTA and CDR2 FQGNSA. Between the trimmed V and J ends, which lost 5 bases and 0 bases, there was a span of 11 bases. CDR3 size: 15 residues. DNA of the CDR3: TGTGCCAGCAGCGAGCGACACCCCTCCTACAATGAGCAGTTCTTC. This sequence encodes CASSERHPSYNEQFF.

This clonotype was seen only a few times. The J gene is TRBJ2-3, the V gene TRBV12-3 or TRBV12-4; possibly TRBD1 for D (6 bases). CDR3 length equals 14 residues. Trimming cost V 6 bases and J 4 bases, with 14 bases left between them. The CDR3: CASSSGAGADTQYF. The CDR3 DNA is TGTGCCAGCAGCTCAGGTGCAGGGGCAGATACGCAGTATTTT.

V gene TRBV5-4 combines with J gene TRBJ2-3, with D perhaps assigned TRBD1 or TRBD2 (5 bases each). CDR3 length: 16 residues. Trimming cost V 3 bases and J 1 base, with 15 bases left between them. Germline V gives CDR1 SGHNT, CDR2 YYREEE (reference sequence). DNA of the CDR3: TGTGCCAGCAGCTCCCGGGGCAGCGGACGCACAGATACGCAGTATTTT. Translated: CASSSRGSGRTDTQYF. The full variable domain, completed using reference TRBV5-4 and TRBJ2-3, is ETGVTQSPTHLIKTRGQQVTLRCSSQSGHNTVSWYQQALGQGPQFIFQYYREEENGRGNFPPRFSGLQFPNYSSELNVNALELDDSALYLCASSSRGSGRTDTQYFGPGTRLTVL.

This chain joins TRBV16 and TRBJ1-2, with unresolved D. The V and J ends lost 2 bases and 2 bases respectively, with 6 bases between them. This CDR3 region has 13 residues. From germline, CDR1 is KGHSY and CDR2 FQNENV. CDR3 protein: CASSQIVNYGYTF. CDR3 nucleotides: TGTGCCAGCAGCCAAATAGTCAACTATGGCTACACCTTC.

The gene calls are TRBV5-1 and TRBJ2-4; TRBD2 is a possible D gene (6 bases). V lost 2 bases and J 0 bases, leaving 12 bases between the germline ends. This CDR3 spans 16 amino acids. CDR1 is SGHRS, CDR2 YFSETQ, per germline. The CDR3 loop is CASSLASGLAKNIQYF. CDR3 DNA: TGCGCCAGCAGCTTAGCCAGCGGGCTAGCCAAAAACATTCAGTACTTC.

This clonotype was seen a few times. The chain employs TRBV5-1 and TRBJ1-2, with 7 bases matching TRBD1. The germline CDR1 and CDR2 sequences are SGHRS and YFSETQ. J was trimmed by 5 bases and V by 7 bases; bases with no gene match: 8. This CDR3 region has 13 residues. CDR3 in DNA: TGCGCCAGCGCAGACAGGGTGGGTTATGGCTACACCTTC. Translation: CASADRVGYGYTF. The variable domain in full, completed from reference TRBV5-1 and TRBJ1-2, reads KAGVTQTPRYLIKTRGQQVTLSCSPISGHRSVSWYQQTPGQGLQFLFEYFSETQRNKGNFPGRFSGRQFSNSRSEMNVSTLELGDSALYLCASADRVGYGYTFGSGTRLTVV.

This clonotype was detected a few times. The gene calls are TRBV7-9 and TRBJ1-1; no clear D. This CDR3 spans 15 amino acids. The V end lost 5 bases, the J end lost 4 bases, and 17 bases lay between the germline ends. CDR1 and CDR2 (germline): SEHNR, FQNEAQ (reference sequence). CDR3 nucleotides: TGTGCCAGCAGCCTTACGGCCAGAATGGGCACTGAAGCTTTCTTT. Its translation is CASSLTARMGTEAFF. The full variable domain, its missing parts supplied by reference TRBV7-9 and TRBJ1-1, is DTGVSQNPRHKITKRGQNVTFRCDPISEHNRLYWYRQTLGQGPEFLTYFQNEAQLEKSRLLSDRFSAERPKGSFSTLEIQRTEQGDSAMYLCASSLTARMGTEAFFGQGTRLTVV.

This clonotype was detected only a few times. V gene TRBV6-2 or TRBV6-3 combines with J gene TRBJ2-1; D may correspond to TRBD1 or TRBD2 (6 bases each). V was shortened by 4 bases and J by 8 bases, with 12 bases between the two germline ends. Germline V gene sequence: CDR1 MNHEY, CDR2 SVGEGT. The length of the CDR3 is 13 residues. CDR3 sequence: CASSSFGGHEQFF. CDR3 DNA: TGTGCCAGCAGTTCCTTCGGGGGCCATGAGCAGTTCTTC.

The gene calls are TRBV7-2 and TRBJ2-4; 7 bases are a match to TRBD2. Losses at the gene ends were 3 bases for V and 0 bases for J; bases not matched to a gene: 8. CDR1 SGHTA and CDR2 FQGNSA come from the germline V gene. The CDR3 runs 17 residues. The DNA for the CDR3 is TGTGCCAGCAGCTTGAGCGGGATACTACTAGCCAAAAACATTCAGTACTTC. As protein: CASSLSGILLAKNIQYF.

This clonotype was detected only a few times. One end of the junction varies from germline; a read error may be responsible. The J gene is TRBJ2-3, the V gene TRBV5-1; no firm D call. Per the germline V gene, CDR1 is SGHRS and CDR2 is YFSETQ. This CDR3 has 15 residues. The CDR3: CASSFRAARTNTQYF. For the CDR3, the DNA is TGCGCCAGCAGCTTTAGGGCGGCCCGCACAAATACGCAGTATTTT.

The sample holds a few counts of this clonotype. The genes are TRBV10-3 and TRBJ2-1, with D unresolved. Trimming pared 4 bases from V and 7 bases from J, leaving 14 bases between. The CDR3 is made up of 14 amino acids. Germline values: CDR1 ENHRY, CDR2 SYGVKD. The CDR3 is CAISAGSRRNEQFF. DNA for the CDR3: TGTGCCATCAGTGCGGGCAGCCGTAGAAATGAGCAGTTCTTC.

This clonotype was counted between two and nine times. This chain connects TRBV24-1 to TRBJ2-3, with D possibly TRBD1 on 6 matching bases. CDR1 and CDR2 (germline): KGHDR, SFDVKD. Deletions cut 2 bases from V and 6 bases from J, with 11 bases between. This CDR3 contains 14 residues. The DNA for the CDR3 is TGTGCCACCAGTGATTCGTTCCAGGGGGATACGCAGTATTTT. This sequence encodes CATSDSFQGDTQYF.

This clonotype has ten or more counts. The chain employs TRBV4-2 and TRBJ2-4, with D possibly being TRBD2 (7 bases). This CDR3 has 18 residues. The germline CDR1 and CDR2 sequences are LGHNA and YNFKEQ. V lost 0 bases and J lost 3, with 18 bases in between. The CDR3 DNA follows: TGTGCCAGCAGCCAAGATGGGAAGGGGGGGATTGGCAAAAACATTCAGTACTTC. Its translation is CASSQDGKGGIGKNIQYF.

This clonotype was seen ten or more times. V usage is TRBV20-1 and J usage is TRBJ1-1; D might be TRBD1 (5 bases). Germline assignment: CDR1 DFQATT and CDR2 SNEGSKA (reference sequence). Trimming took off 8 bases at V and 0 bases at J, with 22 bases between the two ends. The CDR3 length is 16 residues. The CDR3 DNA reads TGCAGTCCATACAAAACCGGGACTTTGATGAACACTGAAGCTTTCTTT. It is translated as CSPYKTGTLMNTEAFF.

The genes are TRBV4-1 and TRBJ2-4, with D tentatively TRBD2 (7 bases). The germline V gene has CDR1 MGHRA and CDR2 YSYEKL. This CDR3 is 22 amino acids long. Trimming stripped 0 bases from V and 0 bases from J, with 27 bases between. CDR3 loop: CASSQEFAGTGGYTLAKNIQYF. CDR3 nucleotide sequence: TGCGCCAGCAGCCAAGAATTCGCGGGGACGGGGGGCTATACACTAGCCAAAAACATTCAGTACTTC.

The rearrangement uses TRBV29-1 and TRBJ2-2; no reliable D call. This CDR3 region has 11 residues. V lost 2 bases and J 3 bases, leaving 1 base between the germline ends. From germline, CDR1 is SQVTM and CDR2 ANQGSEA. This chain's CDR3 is CSVEYTGELFF. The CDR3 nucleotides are TGCAGCGTTGAATACACCGGGGAGCTGTTTTTT.